This note documents a single T cell receptor beta chain sequence. In the original workflow: Nucleated cell number was recorded as an estimate derived from reference gene primer amplification. TCRdb keeps only in-frame clones here, not all; method: immunoSEQ multiplex PCR. That table furnishes V, J and clone size, whereas the DNA furnished D and trimming. The table has about 71,000 clones, 65% to 90% seen once. This record comes from a study of blood T cell repertoires in COVID-19. The length of the CDR3 is 16 residues. The germline V gene has CDR1 KGHSH and CDR2 LQKENI. The V end lost 0 bases, the J end lost 0 bases, and 9 bases lay between the germline ends.

Input material: peripheral blood. The clonotype comes from a man aged 30-40 years with COVID-19, enrolled during active disease. The gene calls are TRBV18 and TRBJ2-1; D gene ambiguous. CDR3: CASSPPAASSYNEQFF. The CDR3, as DNA: TGTGCCAGCTCACCACCGGCAGCGAGCTCCTACAATGAGCAGTTCTTC.